One TCR beta chain is described in this entry. The antigen is undetermined. CDR3 length: 14 amino acids. After removal of 5 bases from V and 4 bases from J, the junction contained 7 bases not matched to a gene. CDR1 DFQATT and CDR2 SNEGSKA come from the germline V gene (reference sequence). TCRdb re-derived calls from the reads in MiXCR, one entry per CDR3 protein. Counted here are approximately 150,000 distinct CDR3 sequences, approximately 17% occurring once; the ten biggest clones make up roughly a sixth. The data belong to a study of T cell repertoires in cytomegalovirus infection. Study as a whole: Public TCR beta signatures were indicative of both CMV infection and a matching HLA type. General study results and limits: Using cumulative public TCR beta family frequency, the authors identified those who carried CMV together with the relevant HLA.

The source material was CD8+ T cells from PBMCs. This receptor was identified in a human donor in good health (CMV status not recorded). Some clones in this sample may be carry-over from other donors' samples. The chain uses TRBV20-1 and TRBJ2-2; 7 bases are a match to TRBD1. This CDR3 is CSARDRQTTGELFF. CDR3 sequence (DNA): TGCAGTGCTCGGGACAGACAAACCACCGGGGAGCTGTTTTTT.